This TCR beta chain was identified during a study of cytomegalovirus exposure and HLA in healthy donors. Study-wide points: Listed as cytomegalovirus-associated were around 160 TCR beta chains. Reportedly, cytomegalovirus status was diagnosed with high sensitivity and specificity. What a later analysis showed was that several of the most significant clusters appeared linked to common viral pathogens.

Donors had nominal health at sampling but likely had unrecorded immune exposures. With regard to this clone: The antigen is not known.

The PCR ran on 60 Vbeta and 13 Jbeta primers. The data were produced by immunoSEQ multiplex PCR, yet TCRdb's version contains in-frame clones alone and is incomplete. The sample has roughly 150,000 clones, 65% to 85% seen once. Input material: PBMCs. The sequence was collected from a male donor in good health and CMV-seronegative.

The CDR3 bases are TGCGCCAGCAGCTCCCGTCCCCCTAAGCGGGAGGTCGCCGGGGAGCTGTTTTTT. It is translated as CASSSRPPKREVAGELFF. The chain joins TRBV5-1 to TRBJ2-2; 9 nucleotides agree with TRBD2. Germline trimming cut 3 bases from V and 6 bases from J; bases unmatched to any gene: 15. Germline values: CDR1 SGHRS, CDR2 YFSETQ. The CDR3 contains 18 residues.